This is a list of T cell receptor beta chains from one sample in a study of T cell repertoires in cytomegalovirus infection. One entry per CDR3 protein, called by TCRdb with MiXCR from the reads. Among some 700,000 distinct CDR3 sequences, approximately 34% were seen once, and the ten largest hold roughly 2.9%. What was sequenced was PBMCs. The receptors were gathered from a human donor in good health (CMV status not recorded). Some clones in this sample may be carry-over from other donors' samples. Both conserved end residues are part of each CDR3. The D gene is left open where the match is weak. For some rows the clone size is stated as once, few or many, or as a class when expanded; others skip it.

TRBJ2-2	.	TRBV20-1	many	TGCAGTGCTAGAAGACCGGGCCCGAACACCGGGGAGCTGTTTTTT	CSARRPGPNTGELFF
TRBJ1-1	TRBD1	TRBV5-4	few	TGTGCCAGCAGCCGGGATGGACGGGACAGGGGAACTGAAGCTTTCTTT	CASSRDGRDRGTEAFF
TRBJ2-7	.	TRBV7-2	many	TGTGCCAGCAGCTGGGATGCGGGATGGCTCTACGAGCAGTACTTC	CASSWDAGWLYEQYF
TRBJ1-2	.	TRBV4-1	few	TGCGCCAGCAGCCAAGATCGGGAGGGCGGCTACACCTTC	CASSQDREGGYTF
TRBJ2-3	TRBD2	TRBV5-5	.	TGTGCCAGCAGCCCGGCGGGTCTAGCGGGAGGACTCACAGATACGCAGTATTTT	CASSPAGLAGGLTDTQYF
TRBJ2-1	TRBD1	TRBV7-9	few	TGTGCCAGCAGCCTGGCCGGGACAGCTAGCTCCTACAATGAGCAGTTCTTC	CASSLAGTASSYNEQFF
TRBJ1-2	TRBD1	TRBV19	.	TGTGCCAGTAGTATAAAAACAGGGGGCGGTGTGGGCGGCTACACCTTC	CASSIKTGGGVGGYTF
TRBJ1-3	TRBD1	TRBV6-6	.	TGTGCCTCTCTCGACAGGGGGAATGGTGGAAACACCATATATTTT	CASLDRGNGGNTIYF
TRBJ2-7	.	TRBV7-2	many	TGTGCCAGCAGCTTAAGGCGTGGCTCCTACGAGCAGTACTTC	CASSLRRGSYEQYF
TRBJ1-3	TRBD1	TRBV5-5	.	TGTGCCAGCAGCCGAGGACAGGTGCTCTCTGGAAACACCATATATTTT	CASSRGQVLSGNTIYF
TRBJ1-5	.	TRBV27	.	TGTGCCAGCAGTTTTTTCCCAGGGGTGCAGCCCCAGCATTTT	CASSFFPGVQPQHF
TRBJ2-1	TRBD2	TRBV28	.	TGTGCCAGCAGTTTATGGGCGGGAGTGTACAATGAGCAGTTCTTC	CASSLWAGVYNEQFF
TRBJ2-6	TRBD1	TRBV10-3	.	TGTGCCACGACAGGGGGCTCTGGGGCCAACGTCCTGACTTTC	CATTGGSGANVLTF
TRBJ2-3	TRBD2	TRBV19	many	TGTGCCAGTAGTATCCTAGCGGGAGCTAGCACAGATACGCAGTATTTT	CASSILAGASTDTQYF
TRBJ1-2	.	TRBV7-6	.	TGTGCCAGCAGCTTAGCAGGATGGTGTCGGTTCGACTATGGCTACACCTTC	CASSLAGWCRFDYGYTF
TRBJ2-5	TRBD2	TRBV18	.	TGTGCCAGCTCACCAAACCCCTTAGCGGGAGAATCGAAAGAGACCCAGTACTTC	CASSPNPLAGESKETQYF
TRBJ2-5	.	TRBV29-1	.	TGCAGCGTCCCTCCAGGGGATGAGGAGACCCAGTACTTC	CSVPPGDEETQYF
TRBJ1-1	.	TRBV11-2	.	TGTGCCAGCAGCTTAGCTCGGGGTATGAACACTGACGCTTTCTTT	CASSLARGMNTDAFF
TRBJ2-1	.	TRBV19	.	TGTGCCAGTCGGCACTCGCGGGAGCAGTTCTTC	CASRHSREQFF
TRBJ2-5	.	TRBV6-5	.	TGTGCCAGCAGTTACTCGGCCCGAGTAGGGCAAGAGACCCAGTACTTC	CASSYSARVGQETQYF
TRBJ2-5	TRBD1	TRBV7-8	.	TGTGCCAGCAGCTCCCCAGGGGGCGTCGGCGAGACCCAGTACTTC	CASSSPGGVGETQYF
TRBJ2-7	.	TRBV7-9	few	TGTGCCACCGGGCCGGACGAGCAGTACTTC	CATGPDEQYF
TRBJ2-3	TRBD2	TRBV12-3/TRBV12-4	.	TGTGCCAGCAGTTTACGAGCGGGGGGGGAAGATACGCAGTATTTT	CASSLRAGGEDTQYF
TRBJ2-5	.	TRBV5-5	few	TGTGCCAGCAGCTTGTTTCAGGACCGAGAGACCCAGTACTTC	CASSLFQDRETQYF
TRBJ2-3	TRBD2	TRBV11-1	.	TGTGCCAGCAGCTTTGGCGGGAGGGCCGTAGATACGCAGTATTTT	CASSFGGRAVDTQYF
TRBJ2-1	TRBD2	TRBV7-8	many	TGTGCCAGCAGCTTATGGGAGCTTGCAGGAGCGGGAGACGACAATGAGCAGTTCTTC	CASSLWELAGAGDDNEQFF